Below are 12 T cell receptor beta chains sequenced from a single sample in a study of T-cell memory formation after mild COVID-19. TCRdb redid the calling of the 5' RACE reads with MiXCR, one entry per CDR3 protein. Of 350,000 or so distinct CDR3 sequences in the sample, approximately 21% were seen once. Specimen: PBMCs or a T cell subset sorted from them (not recorded which). The source of these receptors is an adult woman who had mild COVID-19 (a few samples of this study predate the infection). Cell type and time point are not known.

A few counts support this clonotype. The rearrangement joins TRBV5-1 to TRBJ1-1, with TRBD1 as a possible D gene (6 bases). The CDR3 runs to 13 residues. CDR1 and CDR2 from the germline V gene are SGHRS and YFSETQ. V shed 6 bases and J shed 4 bases, with 13 bases lying between them. CDR3 bases: TGCGCCAGCACCCGCGGGGGCGTCACTGAAGCTTTCTTT. Its translation: CASTRGGVTEAFF.

This clonotype has just one count. This chain links TRBV4-1 with TRBJ1-5; D gene unclear. The CDR3 runs to 15 residues. Germline V CDR1 and CDR2: MGHRA, YSYEKL. V was shortened by 4 bases and J by 7 bases, with 17 bases between the two germline ends. The CDR3 sequence: CASSPPSYSGQPQHF. CDR3 sequence (DNA): TGCGCCAGCAGCCCTCCCTCTTACTCGGGACAGCCCCAGCATTTT.

This clonotype was seen a handful of times. The chain links TRBV5-1 to TRBJ2-5, with D perhaps TRBD1 (6 bases). The germline V gene encodes CDR1 SGHRS and CDR2 YFSETQ. CDR3 length: 14 amino acids. V dropped 0 bases and J dropped 4 bases, with 10 bases sitting between them. CDR3 sequence reads: CASSLATGIETQYF. CDR3 in DNA: TGCGCCAGCAGCTTGGCCACAGGGATAGAGACCCAGTACTTC.

The chain has TRBV6-1 and TRBJ1-2, with 9 bases matching TRBD1. The V gene's germline CDR1 is MNHNS and CDR2 SASEGT. The CDR3 loop spans 15 amino acids. J gave up 4 bases and V 6 bases, and 9 bases lay outside the gene matches. The CDR3 nucleotides read TGTGCCAGCAGAGCCGGGACAGGGATAAGCTATGGCTACACCTTC. Protein: CASRAGTGISYGYTF.

This chain uses TRBV6-2 or TRBV6-3 with TRBJ2-1, with 11 bases matching TRBD2. CDR3 length equals 17 residues. Losses at the gene ends were 6 bases for V and 3 bases for J; bases not matched to a gene: 10. CDR1 MNHEY and CDR2 SVGEGT come from the germline V gene. DNA of the CDR3: TGTGCCAGCAGCCTCCTGAAACTAGCGGGAGTCTACAATGAGCAGTTCTTC. Translation: CASSLLKLAGVYNEQFF.

This clonotype was detected a few times. V is TRBV7-9 and J is TRBJ2-2; D not resolved. V dropped 2 bases and J dropped 6 bases, with 7 bases sitting between them. The CDR3 is 13 residues long. CDR1 is SEHNR, CDR2 FQNEAQ, per germline (reference sequence). Here the CDR3 DNA reads TGTGCCAGCAGCTTACGCGGATCCGGGGAGCTGTTTTTT. This encodes CASSLRGSGELFF.

V usage is TRBV7-2 and J usage is TRBJ2-6; 8 positions match TRBD1. In germline, CDR1 is SGHTA, CDR2 FQGNSA. Unmatched junction bases numbered 5, after V lost 5 bases and J lost 2 bases. The CDR3 runs to 16 residues. The CDR3 reads CASSTRTGPGANVLTF. The DNA for the CDR3 is TGTGCCAGCAGCACCCGGACAGGGCCTGGGGCCAACGTCCTGACTTTC.

This clonotype was observed a handful of times. The chain combines TRBV6-1 with TRBJ1-5, with 10 bases identical to TRBD1. Per germline, CDR1 MNHNS and CDR2 SASEGT. The length of the CDR3 is 13 residues. Trimming took 5 bases from V and 7 from J; bases not matched to a gene: 2. In DNA, the CDR3 is TGTGCCAGCAGTACGGACAGGGGGCAGCCCCAGCATTTT. Translated, it gives CASSTDRGQPQHF.

This sequence joins TRBV7-3 and TRBJ2-1; D possibly corresponds to TRBD1 (6 bases). Trimming took 5 bases from V and 0 from J, leaving 20 bases between them. Germline assignment: CDR1 SGHTA and CDR2 FQGTGA. The CDR3 loop spans 18 amino acids. The CDR3 loop is CASSLIGVGASSYNEQFF. The CDR3 DNA reads TGTGCCAGCAGCCTTATAGGGGTGGGGGCTAGCTCCTACAATGAGCAGTTCTTC.

V and J are TRBV5-1 and TRBJ2-2; D not resolved. Per the germline V gene, CDR1 is SGHRS and CDR2 is YFSETQ. V dropped 5 bases and J dropped 3 bases, with 11 bases sitting between them. CDR3 length: 14 residues. CDR3: CASSLQSYTGELFF. The CDR3 coding sequence is TGCGCCAGCAGTCTACAGAGTTACACCGGGGAGCTGTTTTTT.

This clonotype was found a few times. The gene calls are TRBV4-2 and TRBJ1-5; D ambiguous. The germline V gene has CDR1 LGHNA and CDR2 YNFKEQ. V lost 1 base and J 2 bases, leaving 12 bases between the germline ends. The CDR3 contains 16 residues. CDR3 nucleotide sequence: TGTGCCAGCAGCCAAGTGGCCGCCGAGGGCAATCAGCCCCAGCATTTT. Translating gives CASSQVAAEGNQPQHF.

This clonotype was found a few times. The gene calls are TRBV6-2 or TRBV6-3 and TRBJ2-7; 8 nucleotides agree with TRBD1. Germline loops: CDR1 MNHEY, CDR2 SVGEGT. This CDR3 contains 14 residues. Losses at the gene ends were 4 bases for V and 2 bases for J; bases not matched to a gene: 4. CDR3 sequence: CASSSYRGTYEQYF. Written as DNA, the CDR3 is TGTGCCAGCAGTTCATACAGGGGGACCTACGAGCAGTACTTC.